This T cell receptor beta chain was documented in a study of cytomegalovirus exposure and HLA in healthy donors. Overall study: Unique TCRs numbering around 85 million, obtained from HLA-typed donors, made up an early data release.

Worth noting for this clone: Its target is unknown.

Although they were nominally healthy when sampled, donors likely had unrecorded immune exposures. Study-level results: In an earlier analysis, most TCR beta V segments were productive about 90% or about 30% of the time. V- and J-gene trimming of TCR beta was linked (in a later analysis) to a missense DCLRE1C variant.

The CDR3 spans 15 residues. Germline loops: CDR1 MDHEN, CDR2 SYDVKM. Trimming removed 7 bases from V and 2 bases from J; junction bases left unmatched: 7. This PCR relied on a set of 60 Vbeta primers and 13 Jbeta primers. Sequencing used immunoSEQ multiplex PCR; TCRdb keeps in-frame clones, though not all of them. The repertoire holds approximately 170,000 clones, with 85% as singletons. The source of this sequence is a boy between 2 and 10 years old in good health and CMV-seronegative. Sequenced: PBMCs. The V call is TRBV28, the J call TRBJ2-7; 11 bases align to TRBD2. CDR3 nucleotides: TGTGCCAGCACCCAAGGACTAGCGGGTCCCTACGAGCAGTACTTC. Its protein product is CASTQGLAGPYEQYF.